Presented here are 25 T cell receptor beta chains from one specimen sequenced in a study of Tregs in tolerant kidney transplant recipients. Which antigens these TCRs recognize remains unknown. The protocol was immunoSEQ multiplex PCR, while the TCRdb copy is restricted to in-frame clones and leaves out a portion. This table has more than 2,500 clones, around 38% appearing once. The sample consisted of Tregs from blood cultured with allogeneic cells. All receptors derive from a human donor in good health.

The rearrangement joins TRBV6-5 to TRBJ1-3; D remains ambiguous. CDR3 length equals 16 residues. The germline V gene encodes CDR1 MNHEY and CDR2 SVGAGI. The ends were cut back, 2 bases at V and 0 bases at J, with 11 bases in the middle. In DNA, the CDR3 is TGTGCCAGCAGTTACAGGAGTCCAGGCTCTGGAAACACCATATATTTT. It is translated as CASSYRSPGSGNTIYF.

This rearrangement joins TRBV18 to TRBJ2-3, with 9 bases lining up with TRBD1. V was clipped by 2 bases and J by 5 bases; unmatched bases: 11. This CDR3 is 17 amino acids long. CDR1 KGHSH and CDR2 LQKENI come from the germline V gene. CDR3 nucleotides: TGTGCCAGCTCACCAATAACAGGGGGCGGACTATTAGATACGCAGTATTTT. Amino acids: CASSPITGGGLLDTQYF.

The rearrangement links TRBV6-5 to TRBJ2-3, with D perhaps given as TRBD1 or TRBD2 (5 bases each). V dropped 0 bases and J dropped 1 base, with 8 bases sitting between them. This CDR3 comprises 15 residues. The germline V gene has CDR1 MNHEY and CDR2 SVGAGI. The CDR3 DNA is TGTGCCAGCAGTTACTCGATGGGGGGCACAGATACGCAGTATTTT. It translates to CASSYSMGGTDTQYF.

Sample share makes this clone medium-sized. The chain is built from TRBV18 and TRBJ1-2, with TRBD1 as a possible D gene (5 bases). CDR1 KGHSH and CDR2 LQKENI come from the germline V gene. Trimming left V 1 base short and J 4 bases short, with 7 bases between. The CDR3 is made up of 13 amino acids. This chain's CDR3 is CASSPRGGYGYTF. The CDR3 region has the DNA TGTGCCAGCTCACCACGGGGGGGCTATGGCTACACCTTC. The whole variable domain, remainder taken from reference TRBV18 and TRBJ1-2, is NAGVMQNPRHLVRRRGQEARLRCSPMKGHSHVYWYRQLPEEGLKFMVYLQKENIIDESGMPKERFSAEFPKEGPSILRIQQVVRGDSAAYFCASSPRGGYGYTFGSGTRLTVV.

The chain links TRBV10-3 to TRBJ2-3; D may correspond to TRBD1 or TRBD2 (6 bases each). The CDR3 has 14 residues. Germline V gene lookup returns CDR1 ENHRY and CDR2 SYGVKD. Trimming left V 3 bases short and J 11 bases short, with 18 bases between. The CDR3 bases are TGTGCCATCAGTGATGGGGGGCCCAGGGTTAGGCAGTATTTT. It encodes CAISDGGPRVRQYF.

The chain joins TRBV5-1 to TRBJ2-5, with D tentatively TRBD1 (5 bases). This CDR3 has 16 residues. Trimming took off 2 bases at V and 5 bases at J, with 19 bases between the two ends. The germline V gene has CDR1 SGHRS and CDR2 YFSETQ. The CDR3 protein is CASSFSTLQGWETQYF. CDR3 bases: TGCGCCAGCAGCTTCTCCACACTCCAGGGTTGGGAGACCCAGTACTTC.

Relative to its sample, this clone is large (0.1 to 1%). The V gene is TRBV6-6, the J gene TRBJ2-7; 9 bases align to TRBD2. Germline CDR1 MNHNY, CDR2 SVGAGI (reference sequence). J gave up 2 bases and V 6 bases, and 11 bases lay outside the gene matches. The CDR3 length is 16 residues. CDR3 in amino acids: CASRPSLGLATYEQYF. DNA of the CDR3: TGTGCCAGCAGGCCCTCCCTTGGACTAGCGACCTACGAGCAGTACTTC.

The sample holds a few counts of this clone. The chain uses TRBV18 and TRBJ1-4; D is uncertain. This CDR3 is 15 amino acids long. Germline values: CDR1 KGHSH, CDR2 LQKENI. V was cut by 5 bases and J by 8 bases, with 18 bases left in between. The CDR3 sequence is CASSSRSGSSEKLFF. In DNA, the CDR3 is TGTGCCAGCTCATCGCGCAGCGGCTCTTCCGAAAAACTGTTTTTT.

Only a few counts were recorded for this clone. V is TRBV5-1 and J is TRBJ2-5; D is possibly TRBD2 (5 bases). Trimming took off 2 bases at V and 5 bases at J, with 16 bases between the two ends. CDR1 and CDR2 from the germline V gene are SGHRS and YFSETQ. The CDR3 has 15 residues. The CDR3 here is CASSFGSGRGETQYF. The CDR3, as DNA: TGCGCCAGCAGCTTCGGTTCAGGTCGAGGGGAGACCCAGTACTTC. Based on the CDR3 plus reference TRBV5-1 and TRBJ2-5, the full variable domain is KAGVTQTPRYLIKTRGQQVTLSCSPISGHRSVSWYQQTPGQGLQFLFEYFSETQRNKGNFPGRFSGRQFSNSRSEMNVSTLELGDSALYLCASSFGSGRGETQYFGPGTRLLVL.

The V gene is TRBV10-3, the J gene TRBJ2-5; no firm D call. V was shortened by 2 bases and J by 5 bases, with 6 bases between the two germline ends. This CDR3 is 12 amino acids long. Germline-derived CDR1 and CDR2 are ENHRY and SYGVKD. This CDR3 is CAISEVGETQYF. In DNA form, the CDR3 reads TGTGCCATCAGTGAGGTAGGGGAGACCCAGTACTTC.

In its sample, this clone was seen a few times. The CDR3 region is CASSLSGAGTEAFF. For the CDR3, the DNA is TGTGCCAGCTCGTTATCGGGAGCGGGGACTGAAGCTTTCTTT. The chain uses TRBV18 and TRBJ1-1; D is uncertain. Trimming took off 6 bases at V and 5 bases at J, with 16 bases between the two ends. CDR1 and CDR2 (germline): KGHSH, LQKENI. CDR3 length: 14 residues.

This clone is termed medium-sized. The chain links TRBV9 to TRBJ2-3, with D unclear. The CDR3 is 14 residues long. The V end lost 3 bases, the J end lost 9 bases, and 17 bases lay between the germline ends. From germline, CDR1 is SGDLS and CDR2 YYNGEE. The CDR3 loop reads CASSAMVGYVTQYF. The CDR3 DNA sequence: TGTGCCAGCAGCGCAATGGTAGGGTACGTGACGCAGTATTTT.

The chain carries TRBV11-3 and TRBJ2-5; D is undetermined. CDR3 length: 16 amino acids. The V gene lost 3 bases and the J gene lost 3 bases, with 17 bases spanning the gap. Germline CDR1 reads SGHNT; CDR2 reads YENEEA. The CDR3 here is CASSFGTSPTEETQYF. CDR3 nucleotide sequence: TGTGCCAGCAGCTTTGGAACAAGTCCTACGGAAGAGACCCAGTACTTC. Based on the CDR3 plus reference TRBV11-3 and TRBJ2-5, the full variable domain is EAGVVQSPRYKIIEKKQPVAFWCNPISGHNTLYWYLQNLGQGPELLIRYENEEAVDDSQLPKDRFSAERLKGVDSTLKIQPAELGDSAVYLCASSFGTSPTEETQYFGPGTRLLVL.

This clone was seen only a few times. The rearrangement links TRBV5-4 to TRBJ2-3; TRBD2 aligns across 13 bases. The germline gives CDR1 SGHNT, CDR2 YYREEE (reference sequence). V lost 4 bases to trimming and J lost 9 bases; unmatched junction nucleotides: 11. The CDR3 covers 16 residues. CDR3 bases: TGTGCCAGCAGCCCCCCAACTAGCGGGGGGGCGGGGACGCAGTATTTT. Translating gives CASSPPTSGGAGTQYF.

The V gene is TRBV11-2, the J gene TRBJ1-2; D not certain. Germline V gene lookup returns CDR1 SGHAT and CDR2 FQNNGV. Trimming stripped 5 bases from V and 8 bases from J, with 21 bases between. There are 15 residues in the CDR3. CDR3 bases: TGTGCCAGCAGCCCTGAGAGTCGGGTTAGGTTGGGCTACACCTTC. Translation: CASSPESRVRLGYTF.

Only a few counts were recorded for this clone. This chain links TRBV5-4 with TRBJ2-7; D not certain. The CDR3 runs to 15 residues. The V end was cut by 3 bases, the J end by 7 bases, with 20 bases between. CDR1 is SGHNT, CDR2 YYREEE, per germline (reference sequence). The CDR3 nucleotides read TGTGCCAGCAGCTCCCGCCGAGACCCCCGCCGGGAGCAGTACTTC. Translated: CASSSRRDPRREQYF.

This clone is large. The CDR3 sequence is CASSQDQGPRSQYF. The CDR3 DNA follows: TGTGCCAGCAGCCAAGATCAGGGACCTAGGTCCCAGTACTTC. This chain joins TRBV4-2 and TRBJ2-5; D tentatively reads TRBD1 or TRBD2 (5 bases each). The CDR3 length is 14 residues. CDR1 LGHNA and CDR2 YNFKEQ come from the germline V gene. V lost 0 bases to trimming and J lost 9 bases, with 14 bases between them.

The rearrangement joins TRBV6-9 to TRBJ2-7, with 8 bases fitting TRBD2. CDR3 length equals 15 residues. Germline V gives CDR1 MNHGY, CDR2 SVAAGI. V was clipped by 2 bases and J by 4 bases; unmatched bases: 7. The CDR3 sequence is CASSYRGGRRYEQYF. The CDR3 DNA sequence: TGTGCCAGCAGTTATAGAGGCGGGAGGAGGTACGAGCAGTACTTC.

The chain has TRBV23-1 and TRBJ2-5; 7 positions agree with TRBD1. TRBV23-1 is annotated as an ORF whose role is uncertain. This CDR3 region has 16 residues. V shed 3 bases and J 0 bases; nucleotides not matched to a gene: 7. CDR3 region: CASSHRTGEYQETQYF. The CDR3 nucleotides are TGCGCCAGCAGTCATCGGACAGGAGAGTACCAAGAGACCCAGTACTTC.

Note on this clone: A read error may produce the germline difference seen at one junction end. The chain combines TRBV18 with TRBJ2-4; D is possibly TRBD1 (5 bases). CDR3 length: 16 amino acids. Germline V gene sequence: CDR1 KGHSH, CDR2 LQKENI. CDR3 amino acids: CASSPQVALAKNIQYF. The DNA for the CDR3 is TGTGCCAGCTCGCCACAGGTCGCCCTAGCCAAAAACATTCAGTACTTC.

By sample fraction, this clone is hyperexpanded. The chain joins TRBV7-9 to TRBJ1-1; D unresolved. V lost 4 bases to trimming and J lost 1 base, with 13 bases between them. This CDR3 region has 15 residues. The germline gives CDR1 SEHNR, CDR2 FQNEAQ (reference sequence). Here the CDR3 reads CASSSLRAPNTEAFF. CDR3 sequence (DNA): TGTGCCAGCAGCTCCCTTCGGGCCCCGAACACTGAAGCTTTCTTT.

This clone was counted between two and nine times. The chain's CDR3 is CASSEGGLAKNIQYF. As DNA, the CDR3 is TGTGCCAGCAGCGAAGGAGGCCTAGCCAAAAACATTCAGTACTTC. The rearrangement uses TRBV11-2 and TRBJ2-4, with a tentative D call TRBD2 (5 bases). The V gene lost 5 bases and the J gene lost 0 bases, with 11 bases spanning the gap. CDR3 size: 15 residues. Germline V CDR1 and CDR2: SGHAT, FQNNGV.

The rearrangement joins TRBV6-6 to TRBJ2-7, with 8 bases lining up with TRBD2. The CDR3 is 15 residues long. J gave up 2 bases and V 4 bases, and 7 bases lay outside the gene matches. Germline CDR1 and CDR2: MNHNY and SVGAGI (reference sequence). The CDR3 sequence: CASSFIPGLAYEQYF. DNA for the CDR3: TGTGCCAGCAGTTTTATACCGGGACTAGCCTACGAGCAGTACTTC.

This clone was detected only a few times. The chain uses TRBV7-9 and TRBJ1-1, with D possibly being TRBD1 (5 bases). Germline CDR1 and CDR2: SEHNR and FQNEAQ (reference sequence). The CDR3 runs 13 residues. With 5 bases removed from V and 4 bases from J, the gap between germline ends came to 11 bases. The CDR3 sequence is CASSNSGGTEAFF. The CDR3 nucleotides read TGTGCCAGCAGCAACTCCGGGGGCACTGAAGCTTTCTTT.

This clone is labeled as large (0.1 to 1%). The V gene is TRBV18, the J gene TRBJ1-2; D might be TRBD1 (6 bases). CDR3 size: 15 residues. V gave up 3 bases and J gave up 7 bases, with 18 bases separating them. Germline assignment: CDR1 KGHSH and CDR2 LQKENI. The CDR3 loop is CASSPEQGRGLGYTF. CDR3 DNA: TGTGCCAGCTCACCGGAGCAGGGACGGGGGCTTGGCTACACCTTC. The entire variable domain, with the rest obtained from reference TRBV18 and TRBJ1-2, is as follows: NAGVMQNPRHLVRRRGQEARLRCSPMKGHSHVYWYRQLPEEGLKFMVYLQKENIIDESGMPKERFSAEFPKEGPSILRIQQVVRGDSAAYFCASSPEQGRGLGYTFGSGTRLTVV.